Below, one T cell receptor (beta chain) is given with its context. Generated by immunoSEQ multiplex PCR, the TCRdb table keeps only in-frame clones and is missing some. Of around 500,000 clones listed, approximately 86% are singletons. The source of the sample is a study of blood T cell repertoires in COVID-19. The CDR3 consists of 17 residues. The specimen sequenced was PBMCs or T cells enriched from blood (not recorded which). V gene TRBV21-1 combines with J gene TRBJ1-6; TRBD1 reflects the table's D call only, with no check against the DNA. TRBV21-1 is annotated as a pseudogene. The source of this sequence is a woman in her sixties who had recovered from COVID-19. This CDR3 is CASSHWDTGASPSPLHF. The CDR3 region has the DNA TGTGCCAGCAGCCATTGGGATACAGGGGCTTCGCCATCACCCCTCCACTTT.